The source of this T cell receptor (beta chain) is a study of regulatory T cells in long-lasting Graves disease. Germline CDR1 is MNHEY and CDR2 is SVGAGI. The germline V and J ends were trimmed by 2 bases and 4 bases, with 14 bases remaining between them. This CDR3 is built from 15 residues. This clonotype was counted between two and nine times. Time point in this sample: persistent/refractory GD, antithyroid drugs over 5 years with positive TRAb. RNA from PBMCs was the source of the TCR library. Relying on iRepertoire HTBI primers and Arm-PCR of CDR3 regions, the team built TCR beta libraries. Study processing details: Segment identification across samples yielded roughly 62 TRBV and roughly 14 TRBJ segments. TCRdb re-called the multiplex PCR reads through MiXCR, storing one row per CDR3 protein. TCRdb assigned the V and J calls; the authors' analysis was not used. The top ten clones hold over 25% of a sample with roughly 450,000 distinct CDR3 sequences, around a quarter of them seen once.

The chain has TRBV6-5 and TRBJ1-1; no reliable D call. The sequence derives from a female donor with Graves disease. Sequenced here: peripheral blood mononuclear cells (PBMCs), sampled when the disease was refractory, from a patient treated with antithyroid drugs. This chain's CDR3 is CASSYLTDGRTEAFF. CDR3 DNA sequence: TGTGCCAGCAGTTACCTTACGGACGGCCGCACTGAAGCTTTCTTT.